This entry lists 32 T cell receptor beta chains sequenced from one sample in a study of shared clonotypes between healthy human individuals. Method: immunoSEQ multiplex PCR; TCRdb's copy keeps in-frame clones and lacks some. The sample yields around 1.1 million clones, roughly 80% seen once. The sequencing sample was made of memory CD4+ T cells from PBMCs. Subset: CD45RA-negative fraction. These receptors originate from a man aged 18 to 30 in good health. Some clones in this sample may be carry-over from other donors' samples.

The chain's CDR3 is CASSLYFVGTYEQYF. The CDR3 DNA is TGTGCCAGCAGTTTATACTTTGTGGGTACCTACGAGCAGTACTTC. The chain is built from TRBV27 and TRBJ2-7; no definite D call. The CDR3 loop spans 15 amino acids. V dropped 1 base and J dropped 2 bases, with 12 bases sitting between them. Germline assignment: CDR1 MNHEY and CDR2 SMNVEV (reference sequence).

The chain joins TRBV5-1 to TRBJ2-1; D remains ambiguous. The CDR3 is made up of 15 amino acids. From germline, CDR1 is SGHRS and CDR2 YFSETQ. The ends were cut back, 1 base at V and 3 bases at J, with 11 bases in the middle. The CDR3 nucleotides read TGCGCCAGCAGCTTGAACTCGGGCGTCTACAATGAGCAGTTCTTC. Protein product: CASSLNSGVYNEQFF.

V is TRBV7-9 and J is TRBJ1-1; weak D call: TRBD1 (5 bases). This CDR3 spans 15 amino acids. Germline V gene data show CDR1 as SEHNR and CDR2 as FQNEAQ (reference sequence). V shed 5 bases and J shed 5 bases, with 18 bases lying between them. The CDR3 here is CASSRLGQGGTEAFF. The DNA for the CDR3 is TGTGCCAGCAGCCGTCTCGGCCAGGGAGGAACTGAAGCTTTCTTT. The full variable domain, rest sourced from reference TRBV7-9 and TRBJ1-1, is DTGVSQNPRHKITKRGQNVTFRCDPISEHNRLYWYRQTLGQGPEFLTYFQNEAQLEKSRLLSDRFSAERPKGSFSTLEIQRTEQGDSAMYLCASSRLGQGGTEAFFGQGTRLTVV.

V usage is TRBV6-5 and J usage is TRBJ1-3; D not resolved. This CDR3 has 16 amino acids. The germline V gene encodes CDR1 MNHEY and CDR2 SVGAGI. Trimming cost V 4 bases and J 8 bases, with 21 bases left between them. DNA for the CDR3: TGTGCCAGCAGTTCCTACTCATTTACTCAAACAGACACCATATATTTT. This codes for CASSSYSFTQTDTIYF.

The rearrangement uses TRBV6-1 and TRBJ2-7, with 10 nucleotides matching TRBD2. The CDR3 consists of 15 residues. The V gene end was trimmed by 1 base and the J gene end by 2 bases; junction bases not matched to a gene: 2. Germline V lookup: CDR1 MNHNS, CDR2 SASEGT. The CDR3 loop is CASSEGGTSAYEQYF. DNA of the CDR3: TGTGCCAGCAGTGAAGGGGGGACTAGCGCCTACGAGCAGTACTTC.

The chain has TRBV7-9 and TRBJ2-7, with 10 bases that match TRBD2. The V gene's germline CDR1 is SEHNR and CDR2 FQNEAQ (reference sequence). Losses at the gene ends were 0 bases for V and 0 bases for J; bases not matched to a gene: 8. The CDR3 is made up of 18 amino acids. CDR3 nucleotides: TGTGCCAGCAGCTTAGCGCCGATAACTAGCGGGGTCTCCTACGAGCAGTACTTC. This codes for CASSLAPITSGVSYEQYF.

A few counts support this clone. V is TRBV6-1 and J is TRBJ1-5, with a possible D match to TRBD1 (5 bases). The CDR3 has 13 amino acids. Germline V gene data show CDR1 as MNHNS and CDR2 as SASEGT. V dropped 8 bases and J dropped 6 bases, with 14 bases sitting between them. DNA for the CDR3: TGTGCCAGCGGGCAGGGTCCAAGTCAGCCCCAGCATTTT. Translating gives CASGQGPSQPQHF.

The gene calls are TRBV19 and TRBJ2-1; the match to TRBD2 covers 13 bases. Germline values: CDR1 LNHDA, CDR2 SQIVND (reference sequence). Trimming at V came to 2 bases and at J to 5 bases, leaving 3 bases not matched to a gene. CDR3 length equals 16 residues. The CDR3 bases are TGTGCCAGTAGTATATGGGGGACTAGCGGGAACAATGAGCAGTTCTTC. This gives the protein CASSIWGTSGNNEQFF.

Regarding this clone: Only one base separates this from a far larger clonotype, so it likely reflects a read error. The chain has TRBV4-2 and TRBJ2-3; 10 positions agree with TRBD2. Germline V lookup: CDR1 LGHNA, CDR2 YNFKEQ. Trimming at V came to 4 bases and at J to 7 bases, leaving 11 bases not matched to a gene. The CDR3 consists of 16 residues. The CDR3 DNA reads TGTGCCAGCAGCCCCATAGCGGGAGGACAGCGGAATACGCAGTATTTT. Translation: CASSPIAGGQRNTQYF.

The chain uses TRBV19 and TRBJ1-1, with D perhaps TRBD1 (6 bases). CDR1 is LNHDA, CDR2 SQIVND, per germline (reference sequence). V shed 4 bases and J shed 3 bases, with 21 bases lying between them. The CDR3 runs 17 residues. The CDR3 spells CASSTQKYRDSYTEAFF. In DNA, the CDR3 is TGTGCCAGTAGTACACAAAAATACAGGGATAGTTACACTGAAGCTTTCTTT.

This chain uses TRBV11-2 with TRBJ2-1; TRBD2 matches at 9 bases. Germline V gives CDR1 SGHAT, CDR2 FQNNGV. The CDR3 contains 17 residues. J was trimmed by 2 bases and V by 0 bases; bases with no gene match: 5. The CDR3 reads CASSLDRASGTYNEQFF. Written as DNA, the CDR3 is TGTGCCAGCAGCTTAGATCGGGCTAGCGGGACCTACAATGAGCAGTTCTTC.

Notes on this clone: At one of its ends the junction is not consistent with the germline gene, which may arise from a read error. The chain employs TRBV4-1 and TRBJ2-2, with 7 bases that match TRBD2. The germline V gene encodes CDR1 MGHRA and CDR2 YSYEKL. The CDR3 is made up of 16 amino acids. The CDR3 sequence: CASSPRGGRGTGELLF. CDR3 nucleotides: TGCGCCAGCAGCCCCCGGGGCGGGAGAGGGACCGGGGAGCTGCTTTTT.

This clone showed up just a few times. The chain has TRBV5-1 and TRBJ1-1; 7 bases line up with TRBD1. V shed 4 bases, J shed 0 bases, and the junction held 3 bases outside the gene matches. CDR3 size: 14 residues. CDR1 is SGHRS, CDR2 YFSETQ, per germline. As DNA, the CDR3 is TGCGCCAGCAGCCAGGACAGGATGAACACTGAAGCTTTCTTT. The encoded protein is CASSQDRMNTEAFF.

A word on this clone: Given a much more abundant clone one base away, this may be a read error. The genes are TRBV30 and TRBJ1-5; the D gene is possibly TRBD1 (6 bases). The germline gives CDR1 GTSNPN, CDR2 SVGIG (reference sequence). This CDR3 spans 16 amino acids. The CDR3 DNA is TGTGCCTGGAGTGTAGGGGGTGACTATAGCGATCAGCCCCAGCATTTT. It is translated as CAWSVGGDYSDQPQHF.

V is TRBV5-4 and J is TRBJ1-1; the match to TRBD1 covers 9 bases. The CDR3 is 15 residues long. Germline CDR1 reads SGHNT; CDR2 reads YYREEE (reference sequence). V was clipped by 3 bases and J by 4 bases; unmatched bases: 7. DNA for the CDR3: TGTGCCAGCAGCTCACCGGGACAGGGTTTCACTGAAGCTTTCTTT. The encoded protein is CASSSPGQGFTEAFF.

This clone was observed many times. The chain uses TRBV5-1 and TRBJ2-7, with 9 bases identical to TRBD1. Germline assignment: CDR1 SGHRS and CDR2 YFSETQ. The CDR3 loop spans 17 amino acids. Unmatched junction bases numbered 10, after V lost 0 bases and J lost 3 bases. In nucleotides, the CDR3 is TGCGCCAGCAGCTTGGGTATTTCGGGACAGGGTATCTACGAGCAGTACTTC. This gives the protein CASSLGISGQGIYEQYF.

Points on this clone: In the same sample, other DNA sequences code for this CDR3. This chain's CDR3 is CASSLDRLNTEAFF. CDR3 nucleotides: TGTGCCAGCAGCCTCGACAGATTAAACACTGAAGCTTTCTTT. This chain uses TRBV7-9 with TRBJ1-1; tentative D call: TRBD1 (5 bases). V lost 5 bases and J 2 bases, leaving 12 bases between the germline ends. Germline CDR1 SEHNR, CDR2 FQNEAQ (reference sequence). The CDR3 runs 14 residues.

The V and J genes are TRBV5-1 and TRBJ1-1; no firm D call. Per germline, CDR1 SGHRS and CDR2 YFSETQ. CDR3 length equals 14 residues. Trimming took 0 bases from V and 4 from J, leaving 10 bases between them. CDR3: CASSLAIGSTEAFF. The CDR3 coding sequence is TGCGCCAGCAGCTTGGCCATAGGGAGCACTGAAGCTTTCTTT.

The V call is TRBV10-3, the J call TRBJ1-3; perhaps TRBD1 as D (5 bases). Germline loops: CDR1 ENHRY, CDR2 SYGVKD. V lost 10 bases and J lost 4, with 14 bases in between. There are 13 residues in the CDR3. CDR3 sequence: CATIPGGGNTIYF. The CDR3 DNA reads TGTGCCACGATACCGGGGGGAGGAAACACCATATATTTT.

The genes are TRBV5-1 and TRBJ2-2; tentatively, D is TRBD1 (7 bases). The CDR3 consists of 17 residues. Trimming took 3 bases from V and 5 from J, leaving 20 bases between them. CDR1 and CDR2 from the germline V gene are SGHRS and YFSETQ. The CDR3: CASSWTLTGAGTGELFF. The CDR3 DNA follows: TGCGCCAGCAGCTGGACCCTAACAGGGGCGGGGACCGGGGAGCTGTTTTTT.

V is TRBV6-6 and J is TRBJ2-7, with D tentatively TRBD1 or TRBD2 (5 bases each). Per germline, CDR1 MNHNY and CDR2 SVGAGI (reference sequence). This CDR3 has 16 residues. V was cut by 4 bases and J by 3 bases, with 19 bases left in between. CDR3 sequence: CASSLGSGTDVYEQYF. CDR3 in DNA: TGTGCCAGCAGTTTGGGCTCCGGGACGGATGTCTACGAGCAGTACTTC.

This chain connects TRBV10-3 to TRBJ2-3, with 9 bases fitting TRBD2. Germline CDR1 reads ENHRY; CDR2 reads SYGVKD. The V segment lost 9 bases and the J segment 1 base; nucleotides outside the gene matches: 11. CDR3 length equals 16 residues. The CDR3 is CAINRDRGRGTDTQYF. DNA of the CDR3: TGTGCCATAAACCGGGACCGCGGGAGGGGCACAGATACGCAGTATTTT.

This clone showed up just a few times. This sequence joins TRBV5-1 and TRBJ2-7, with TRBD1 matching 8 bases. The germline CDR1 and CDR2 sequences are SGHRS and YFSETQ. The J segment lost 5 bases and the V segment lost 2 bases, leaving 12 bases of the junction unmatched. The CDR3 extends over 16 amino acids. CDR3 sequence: CASSFSPIRDRNEQYF. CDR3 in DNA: TGCGCCAGCAGCTTTTCTCCCATCCGGGACAGGAACGAGCAGTACTTC. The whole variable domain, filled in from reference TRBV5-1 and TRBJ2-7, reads KAGVTQTPRYLIKTRGQQVTLSCSPISGHRSVSWYQQTPGQGLQFLFEYFSETQRNKGNFPGRFSGRQFSNSRSEMNVSTLELGDSALYLCASSFSPIRDRNEQYFGPGTRLTVT.

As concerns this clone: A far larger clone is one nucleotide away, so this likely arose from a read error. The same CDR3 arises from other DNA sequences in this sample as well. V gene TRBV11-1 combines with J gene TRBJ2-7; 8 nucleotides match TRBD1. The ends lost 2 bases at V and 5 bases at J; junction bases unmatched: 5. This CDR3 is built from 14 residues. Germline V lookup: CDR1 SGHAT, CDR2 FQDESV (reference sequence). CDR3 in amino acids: CASSLIPGGHEQYF. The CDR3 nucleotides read TGTGCCAGCAGCTTAATCCCAGGGGGCCACGAGCAGTACTTC.

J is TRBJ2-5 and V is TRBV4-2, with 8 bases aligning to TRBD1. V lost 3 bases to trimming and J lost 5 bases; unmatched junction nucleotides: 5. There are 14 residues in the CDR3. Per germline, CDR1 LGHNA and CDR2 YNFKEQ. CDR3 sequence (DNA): TGTGCCAGCAGCCAGGCTCGGGACAGGGAGACCCAGTACTTC. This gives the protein CASSQARDRETQYF.

For the CDR3, the DNA is TGTGCCAGCAGTTTGCTCGAGCCCTACGAGCAGTACTTC. This encodes CASSLLEPYEQYF. The chain has TRBV28 and TRBJ2-7; no clear D. The CDR3 totals 13 residues. V was trimmed by 3 bases and J by 2 bases, leaving 8 bases between them. Germline lookup yields CDR1 MDHEN and CDR2 SYDVKM.

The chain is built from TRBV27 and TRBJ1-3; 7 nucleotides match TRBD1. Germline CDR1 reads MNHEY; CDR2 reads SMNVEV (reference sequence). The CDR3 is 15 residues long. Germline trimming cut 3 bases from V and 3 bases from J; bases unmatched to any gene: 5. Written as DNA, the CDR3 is TGTGCCAGCAGTTTCAGGGGGAGTTTTGGAAACACCATATATTTT. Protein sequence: CASSFRGSFGNTIYF.

This CDR3 reads CASGSRLAEEQFF. The CDR3 coding sequence is TGTGCTAGTGGCTCCCGACTAGCGGAAGAGCAGTTCTTC. The rearrangement uses TRBV12-5 and TRBJ2-1; TRBD2 matches 9 bases. Germline CDR1 reads LGHNT; CDR2 reads FRNRAP. Germline trimming cut 6 bases from V and 10 bases from J; bases unmatched to any gene: 7. The CDR3 has 13 amino acids.

The CDR3 bases are TGTGCCAGCAGCCTCACAGGGGGGCTAGGTCAGCCCCAGCATTTT. This translates into CASSLTGGLGQPQHF. The rearrangement links TRBV7-2 to TRBJ1-5; TRBD1 aligns across 8 bases. The CDR3 covers 15 residues. V trimming: 5 bases; J trimming: 6 bases; junction bases outside the gene matches: 9. Germline CDR1 reads SGHTA; CDR2 reads FQGNSA.

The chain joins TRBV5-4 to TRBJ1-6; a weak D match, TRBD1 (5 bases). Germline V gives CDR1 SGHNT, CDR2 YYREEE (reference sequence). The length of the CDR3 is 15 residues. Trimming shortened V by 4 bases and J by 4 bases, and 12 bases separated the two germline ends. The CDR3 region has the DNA TGTGCCAGCAGCCCCAGGGAAGGGTATAATTCACCCCTCCACTTT. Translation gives CASSPREGYNSPLHF.

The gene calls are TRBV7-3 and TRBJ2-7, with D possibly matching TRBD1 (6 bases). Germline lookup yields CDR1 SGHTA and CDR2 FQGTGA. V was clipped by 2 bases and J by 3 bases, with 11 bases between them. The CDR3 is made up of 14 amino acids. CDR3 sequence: CASSLGAQGYEQYF. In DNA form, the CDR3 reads TGTGCCAGCAGCTTAGGGGCACAGGGCTACGAGCAGTACTTC. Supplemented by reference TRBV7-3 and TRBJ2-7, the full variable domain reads GAGVSQTPSNKVTEKGKYVELRCDPISGHTALYWYRQSLGQGPEFLIYFQGTGAADDSGLPNDRFFAVRPEGSVSTLKIQRTERGDSAVYLCASSLGAQGYEQYFGPGTRLTVT.

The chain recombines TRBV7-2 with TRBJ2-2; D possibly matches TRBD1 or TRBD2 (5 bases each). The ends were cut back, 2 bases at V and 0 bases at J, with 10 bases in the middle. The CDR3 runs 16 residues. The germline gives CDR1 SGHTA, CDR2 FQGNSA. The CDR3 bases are TGTGCCAGCAGCTTATTTTGGGACCCGAACACCGGGGAGCTGTTTTTT. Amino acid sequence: CASSLFWDPNTGELFF.